This entry lists 13 T cell receptor beta chains sequenced from one sample in a study of beta chain features in type 1 diabetes. Sequencing targeted expressed TCRB transcripts, as all isolated RNA had been reverse transcribed. Only in-frame clones appear in the TCRdb table, and some are missing; sequencing was by immunoSEQ multiplex PCR. The sample has some 44,000 clones; 51% are singletons. Sequenced: Tregs from blood. These receptors all come from a woman between 18 and 30 years old in good health.

This clone has only a few counts. The gene calls are TRBV9 and TRBJ2-5, with TRBD2 matching over 8 bases. The CDR3 length is 15 residues. Per germline, CDR1 SGDLS and CDR2 YYNGEE. J gave up 1 base and V 3 bases, and 5 bases lay outside the gene matches. The CDR3 loop is CASSAGGAAQETQYF. As DNA, the CDR3 is TGTGCCAGCAGCGCGGGGGGGGCTGCCCAAGAGACCCAGTACTTC.

The chain recombines TRBV28 with TRBJ2-7; 7 bases line up with TRBD2. CDR1 is MDHEN, CDR2 SYDVKM, per germline. The CDR3 spans 13 residues. With 2 bases clipped from V and 8 bases from J, the junction kept 6 bases outside the gene matches. Here the CDR3 reads CASSLPTSPKQYF. CDR3 in DNA: TGTGCCAGCAGTTTACCGACTAGCCCGAAGCAGTACTTC.

The chain has TRBV28 and TRBJ1-2; D gene unclear. The CDR3 is made up of 15 amino acids. Trimming shortened V by 1 base and J by 0 bases, and 9 bases separated the two germline ends. The germline CDR1 and CDR2 sequences are MDHEN and SYDVKM. The CDR3 region is CASSLLSGTNYGYTF. The CDR3 coding sequence is TGTGCCAGCAGTTTATTGTCCGGGACTAACTATGGCTACACCTTC.

The chain combines TRBV7-6 with TRBJ2-7; 7 bases agree with TRBD2. V was pared by 1 base and J by 0 bases, with 3 bases of the junction left unmatched. In germline, CDR1 is SGHVS, CDR2 FNYEAQ. The CDR3 sequence is 15 residues long. For the CDR3, the DNA is TGTGCCAGCAGCTTAGGGGCTAGCGGCTCCTACGAGCAGTACTTC. Translating it yields CASSLGASGSYEQYF.

This chain joins TRBV6-5 and TRBJ2-2; 7 positions agree with TRBD1. The CDR3 totals 16 residues. Per germline, CDR1 MNHEY and CDR2 SVGAGI. V lost 4 bases to trimming and J lost 2 bases; unmatched junction nucleotides: 7. CDR3 bases: TGTGCCAGCAGTTCGAACAGGGGCCTAAACACCGGGGAGCTGTTTTTT. Translating gives CASSSNRGLNTGELFF.

The CDR3 protein is CASSSSGTSGRGEQFF. The DNA of the CDR3 is TGTGCCAGCAGTTCCTCCGGGACTAGCGGGAGAGGGGAGCAGTTCTTC. The rearrangement links TRBV28 to TRBJ2-1; TRBD2 matches 14 bases. In germline, CDR1 is MDHEN, CDR2 SYDVKM. Germline trimming cut 4 bases from V and 10 bases from J; bases unmatched to any gene: 9. The CDR3 runs 16 residues.

This chain connects TRBV7-9 to TRBJ2-7, with 8 nucleotides matching TRBD2. The CDR3 loop spans 14 amino acids. J was trimmed by 6 bases and V by 2 bases; bases with no gene match: 6. Germline CDR1 is SEHNR and CDR2 is FQNEAQ (reference sequence). The CDR3 is CASSLRREGVEQYF. The CDR3 DNA follows: TGTGCCAGCAGCTTACGACGGGAGGGTGTCGAGCAGTACTTC.

This clone was recorded a few times. The genes are TRBV7-9 and TRBJ1-3; D call uncertain. The germline V gene encodes CDR1 SEHNR and CDR2 FQNEAQ (reference sequence). V lost 5 bases and J lost 0, with 11 bases in between. CDR3 length equals 15 residues. CDR3 nucleotides: TGTGCCAGCAGCCCGGGAGGGAACTCTGGAAACACCATATATTTT. Its protein product is CASSPGGNSGNTIYF. Full variable domain (missing parts from reference TRBV7-9 and TRBJ1-3): DTGVSQNPRHKITKRGQNVTFRCDPISEHNRLYWYRQTLGQGPEFLTYFQNEAQLEKSRLLSDRFSAERPKGSFSTLEIQRTEQGDSAMYLCASSPGGNSGNTIYFGEGSWLTVV.

This clone was detected a few times. This sequence joins TRBV20-1 and TRBJ2-5; a weak D match, TRBD2 (5 bases). Trimming left V 2 bases short and J 8 bases short, with 9 bases between. The CDR3 runs to 11 residues. Germline V CDR1 and CDR2: DFQATT, SNEGSKA (reference sequence). The CDR3 is CSARRERTQYF. CDR3 nucleotide sequence: TGCAGTGCTAGAAGGGAGAGAACCCAGTACTTC.

This chain uses TRBV5-1 with TRBJ2-7, with 12 bases aligning to TRBD2. Trimming cost V 3 bases and J 4 bases; bases outside gene matches: 11. CDR1 SGHRS and CDR2 YFSETQ come from the germline V gene. CDR3 size: 17 residues. CDR3: CASSSPQQTSGSYEQYF. CDR3 nucleotides: TGCGCCAGCAGCTCTCCCCAACAGACTAGCGGGAGTTACGAGCAGTACTTC.

This clone was observed once. The genes are TRBV15 and TRBJ1-2; D is perhaps TRBD1 (6 bases). Per germline, CDR1 LNHNV and CDR2 YYDKDF (reference sequence). Trimming removed 0 bases from V and 5 bases from J, with 16 bases in between. The length of the CDR3 is 16 residues. The CDR3, as DNA: TGTGCCACCAGCAGAGATAAAGGACGGGGGGCTTATGGCTACACCTTC. Translated, it gives CATSRDKGRGAYGYTF.

This sequence joins TRBV19 and TRBJ2-3; D is possibly TRBD2 (5 bases). Germline-derived CDR1 and CDR2 are LNHDA and SQIVND (reference sequence). V shed 4 bases and J shed 0 bases, with 11 bases lying between them. The CDR3 spans 15 residues. The CDR3 nucleotides read TGTGCCAGTAGTACTTGGGGAGAGAGCACAGATACGCAGTATTTT. The encoded protein is CASSTWGESTDTQYF.

This clone was seen just once. This chain uses TRBV7-9 with TRBJ2-1; D is ambiguous. The CDR3 runs 11 residues. Germline values: CDR1 SEHNR, CDR2 FQNEAQ (reference sequence). V was cut by 5 bases and J by 5 bases, with 4 bases left in between. The CDR3 spells CASSLDNEQFF. CDR3 coding DNA: TGTGCCAGCAGCCTCGACAATGAGCAGTTCTTC.